The T cell receptor (beta chain) described here comes from a study of T cell changes during pregnancy in multiple sclerosis. V lost 1 base, J lost 5 bases, and 4 bases lay in between. This CDR3 contains 12 residues. Per germline, CDR1 ENHRY and CDR2 SYGVKD. Here immunoSEQ multiplex PCR was the method, and the copy in TCRdb shows in-frame clones only, minus some. The sample has roughly 84,000 clones; just under 95% are singletons. The chain joins TRBV10-3 to TRBJ2-3, with unresolved D. The TCR comes from a female donor in good health, enrolled as a control in a pregnancy study. The sample consisted of peripheral blood, taken in the third trimester of pregnancy. The CDR3 loop reads CAISEFKDTQYF. CDR3 nucleotides: TGTGCCATCAGTGAGTTCAAAGATACGCAGTATTTT.